This T cell receptor (beta chain) is from a study of shared clonotypes between healthy human individuals. Concerning this clone itself: Its target is not known.

General study results and limits: Non-shared clonotypes had lower generation probabilities than clonotypes shared by all four sorted-subset donors.

Genomic DNA from each subset was divided evenly over several immunoSEQ plates. Here immunoSEQ multiplex PCR was the method, and the copy in TCRdb shows in-frame clones only, minus some. The sample has over a million clones, 95% to 99% seen once. This CDR3 spans 14 amino acids. In germline, CDR1 is LNHNV, CDR2 YYDKDF (reference sequence). Trimming shortened V by 8 bases and J by 0 bases, and 11 bases separated the two germline ends. The TCR comes from a man in his thirties or forties in good health. Sequenced material: naive CD4+ T cells sorted from blood. Subset denoted: CD45RA+ positively selected. This chain uses TRBV15 with TRBJ1-5, with a weak D call TRBD1 (6 bases). The CDR3 bases are TGTGCCACCTCCCGGGACATTAGCAATCAGCCCCAGCATTTT. This gives the protein CATSRDISNQPQHF.